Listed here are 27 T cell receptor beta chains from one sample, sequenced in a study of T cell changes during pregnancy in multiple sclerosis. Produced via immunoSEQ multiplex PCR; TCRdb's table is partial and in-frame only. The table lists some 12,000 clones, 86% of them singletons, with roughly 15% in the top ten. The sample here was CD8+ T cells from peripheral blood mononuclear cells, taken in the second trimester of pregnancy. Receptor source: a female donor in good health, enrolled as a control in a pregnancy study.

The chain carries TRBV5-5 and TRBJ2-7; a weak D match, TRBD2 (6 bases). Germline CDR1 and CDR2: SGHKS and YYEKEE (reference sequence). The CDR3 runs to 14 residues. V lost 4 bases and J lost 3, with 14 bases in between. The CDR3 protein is CASSPRDSNYEQYF. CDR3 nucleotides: TGTGCCAGCAGCCCCCGGGACTCCAACTACGAGCAGTACTTC.

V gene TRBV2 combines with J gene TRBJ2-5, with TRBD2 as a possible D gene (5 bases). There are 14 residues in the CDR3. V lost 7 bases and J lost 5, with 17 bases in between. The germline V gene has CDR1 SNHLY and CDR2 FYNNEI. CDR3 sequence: CASKSVRAGETQYF. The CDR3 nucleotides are TGTGCCAGCAAAAGCGTGCGGGCCGGGGAGACCCAGTACTTC. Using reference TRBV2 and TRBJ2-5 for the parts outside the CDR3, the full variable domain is EPEVTQTPSHQVTQMGQEVILRCVPISNHLYFYWYRQILGQKVEFLVSFYNNEISEKSEIFDDQFSVERPDGSNFTLKIRSTKLEDSAMYFCASKSVRAGETQYFGPGTRLLVL.

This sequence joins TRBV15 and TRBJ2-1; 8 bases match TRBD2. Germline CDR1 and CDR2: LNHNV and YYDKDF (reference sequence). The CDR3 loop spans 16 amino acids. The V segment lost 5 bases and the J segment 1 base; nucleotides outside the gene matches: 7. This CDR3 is CATSDIAGLSYNEQFF. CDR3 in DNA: TGTGCCACCAGCGATATAGCGGGACTGTCCTACAATGAGCAGTTCTTC.

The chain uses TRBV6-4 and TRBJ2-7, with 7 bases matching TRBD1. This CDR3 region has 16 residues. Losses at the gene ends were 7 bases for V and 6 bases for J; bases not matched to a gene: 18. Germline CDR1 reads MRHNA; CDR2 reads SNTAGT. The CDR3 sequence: CASTLTRDREMCEQYF. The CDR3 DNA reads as TGTGCCAGCACCTTGACCCGGGACAGAGAAATGTGCGAGCAGTACTTC.

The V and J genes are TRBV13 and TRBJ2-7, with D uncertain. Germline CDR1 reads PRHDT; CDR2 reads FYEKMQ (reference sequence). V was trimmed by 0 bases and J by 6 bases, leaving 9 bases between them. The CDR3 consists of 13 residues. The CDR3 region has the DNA TGTGCCAGCAGCTTAGGCCGGTCGGGCGAGCAGTACTTC. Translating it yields CASSLGRSGEQYF.

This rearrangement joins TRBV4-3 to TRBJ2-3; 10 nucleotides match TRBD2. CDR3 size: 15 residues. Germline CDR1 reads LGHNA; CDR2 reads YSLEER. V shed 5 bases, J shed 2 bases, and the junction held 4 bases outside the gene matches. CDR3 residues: CASSIGLADTDTQYF. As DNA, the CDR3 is TGCGCCAGCAGCATCGGACTAGCGGACACAGATACGCAGTATTTT.

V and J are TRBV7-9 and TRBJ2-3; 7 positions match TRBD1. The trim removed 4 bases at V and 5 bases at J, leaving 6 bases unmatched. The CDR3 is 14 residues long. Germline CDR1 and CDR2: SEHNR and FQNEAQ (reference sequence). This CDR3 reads CASSSPTGEDTQYF. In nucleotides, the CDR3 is TGTGCCAGCAGCTCGCCTACAGGGGAAGATACGCAGTATTTT.

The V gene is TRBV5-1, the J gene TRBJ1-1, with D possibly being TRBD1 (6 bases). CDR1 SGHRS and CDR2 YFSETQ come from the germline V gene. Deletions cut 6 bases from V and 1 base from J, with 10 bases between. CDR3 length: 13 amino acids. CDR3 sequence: CASTLTGNTEAFF. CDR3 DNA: TGCGCCAGCACTTTGACAGGGAACACTGAAGCTTTCTTT.

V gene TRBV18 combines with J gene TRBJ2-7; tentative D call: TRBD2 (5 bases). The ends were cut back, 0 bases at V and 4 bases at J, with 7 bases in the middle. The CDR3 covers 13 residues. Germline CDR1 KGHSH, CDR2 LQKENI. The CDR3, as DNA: TGTGCCAGCTCACCACCGACGGGGTACGAGCAGTACTTC. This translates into CASSPPTGYEQYF.

This chain's CDR3 is CASSQLGQLSYEQYF. Written as DNA, the CDR3 is TGTGCCAGCAGCCAATTAGGACAGCTCTCCTACGAGCAGTACTTC. The J gene is TRBJ2-7, the V gene TRBV14, with D maybe TRBD1 (6 bases). The germline gives CDR1 SGHDN, CDR2 FVKESK. Deletions cut 2 bases from V and 0 bases from J, with 11 bases between. The CDR3 covers 15 residues.

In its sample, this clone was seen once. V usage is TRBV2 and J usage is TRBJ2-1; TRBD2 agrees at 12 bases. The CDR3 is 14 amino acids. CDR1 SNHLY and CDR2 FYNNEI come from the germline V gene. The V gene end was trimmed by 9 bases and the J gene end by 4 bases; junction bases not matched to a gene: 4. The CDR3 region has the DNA TGTGCCAGATCCGGGACTAGCGGGTACAATGAGCAGTTCTTC. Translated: CARSGTSGYNEQFF.

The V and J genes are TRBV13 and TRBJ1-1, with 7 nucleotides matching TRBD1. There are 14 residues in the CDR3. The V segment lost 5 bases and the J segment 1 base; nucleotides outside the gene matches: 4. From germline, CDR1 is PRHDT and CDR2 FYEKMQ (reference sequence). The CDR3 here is CASSRGTANTEAFF. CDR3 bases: TGTGCCAGCAGCCGAGGGACAGCGAACACTGAAGCTTTCTTT.

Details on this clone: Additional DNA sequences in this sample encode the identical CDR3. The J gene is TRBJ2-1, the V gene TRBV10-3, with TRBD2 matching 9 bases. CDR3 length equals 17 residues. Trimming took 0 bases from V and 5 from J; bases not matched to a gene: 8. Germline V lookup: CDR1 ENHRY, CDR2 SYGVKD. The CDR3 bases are TGTGCCATCAGTGAGTCGCGGGCTAGCGGGGACCACAATGAGCAGTTCTTC. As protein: CAISESRASGDHNEQFF.

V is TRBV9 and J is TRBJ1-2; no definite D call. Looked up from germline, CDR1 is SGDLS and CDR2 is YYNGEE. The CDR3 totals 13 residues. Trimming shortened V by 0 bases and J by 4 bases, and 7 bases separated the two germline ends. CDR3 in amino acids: CASSVGAGYGYTF. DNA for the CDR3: TGTGCCAGCAGCGTAGGGGCGGGCTATGGCTACACCTTC.

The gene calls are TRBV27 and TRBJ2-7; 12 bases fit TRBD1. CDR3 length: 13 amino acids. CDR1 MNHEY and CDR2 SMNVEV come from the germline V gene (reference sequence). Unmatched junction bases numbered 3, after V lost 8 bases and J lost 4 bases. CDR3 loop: CASGDRGPYEQYF. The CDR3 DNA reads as TGTGCCAGCGGGGACAGGGGGCCTTACGAGCAGTACTTC.

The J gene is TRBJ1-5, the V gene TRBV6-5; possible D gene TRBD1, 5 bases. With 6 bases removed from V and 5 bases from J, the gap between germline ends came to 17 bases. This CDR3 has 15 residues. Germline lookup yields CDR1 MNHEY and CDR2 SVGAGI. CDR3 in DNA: TGTGCCAGCAGCCCCGGGACTACAGATGATCAGCCCCAGCATTTT. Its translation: CASSPGTTDDQPQHF.

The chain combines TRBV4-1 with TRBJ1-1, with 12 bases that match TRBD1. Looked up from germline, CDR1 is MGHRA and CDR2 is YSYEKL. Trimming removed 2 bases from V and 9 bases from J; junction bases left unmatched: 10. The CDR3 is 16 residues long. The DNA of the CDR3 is TGCGCCAGCAGCCAATTGGGGGACAGGGGGCACGAGAAAGCTTTCTTT. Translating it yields CASSQLGDRGHEKAFF.

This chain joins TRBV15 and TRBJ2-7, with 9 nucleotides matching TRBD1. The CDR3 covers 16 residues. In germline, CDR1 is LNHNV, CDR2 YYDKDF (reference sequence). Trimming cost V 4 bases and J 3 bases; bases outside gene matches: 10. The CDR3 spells CATSNGEGDRDYEQYF. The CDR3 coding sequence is TGTGCCACCAGCAATGGAGAGGGGGACAGGGACTACGAGCAGTACTTC.

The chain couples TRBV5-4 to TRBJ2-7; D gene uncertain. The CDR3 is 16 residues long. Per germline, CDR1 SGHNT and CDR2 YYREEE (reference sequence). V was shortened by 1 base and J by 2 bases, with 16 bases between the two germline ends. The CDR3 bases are TGTGCCAGCAGCTTGCAAGGCCCGAGCGAAACCTACGAGCAGTACTTC. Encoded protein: CASSLQGPSETYEQYF.

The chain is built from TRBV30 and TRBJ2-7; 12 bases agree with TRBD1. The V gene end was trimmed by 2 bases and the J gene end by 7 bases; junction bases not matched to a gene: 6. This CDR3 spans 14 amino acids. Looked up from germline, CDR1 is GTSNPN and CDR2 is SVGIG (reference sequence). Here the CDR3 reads CAWSWGQGAVEQYF. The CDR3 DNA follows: TGTGCCTGGAGTTGGGGACAGGGGGCTGTGGAGCAGTACTTC.

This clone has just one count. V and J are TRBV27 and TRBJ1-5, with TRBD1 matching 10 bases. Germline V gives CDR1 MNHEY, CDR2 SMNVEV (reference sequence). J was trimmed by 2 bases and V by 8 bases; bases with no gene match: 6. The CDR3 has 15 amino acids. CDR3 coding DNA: TGTGCCAGCGGGACAGGGGACCCCCGCAATCAGCCCCAGCATTTT. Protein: CASGTGDPRNQPQHF.

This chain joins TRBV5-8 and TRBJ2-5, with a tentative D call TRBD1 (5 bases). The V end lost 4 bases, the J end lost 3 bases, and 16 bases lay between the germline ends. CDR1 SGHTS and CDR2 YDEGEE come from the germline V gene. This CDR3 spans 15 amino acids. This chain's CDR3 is CASSETGRAKETQYF. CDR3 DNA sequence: TGTGCCAGCAGCGAAACGGGCAGGGCTAAAGAGACCCAGTACTTC.

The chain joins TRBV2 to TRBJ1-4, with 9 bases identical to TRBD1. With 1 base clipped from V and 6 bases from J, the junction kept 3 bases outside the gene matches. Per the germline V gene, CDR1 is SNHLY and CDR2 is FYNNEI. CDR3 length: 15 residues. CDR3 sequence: CASSEEDRGYEKLFF. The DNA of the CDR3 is TGTGCCAGCAGTGAAGAGGACAGGGGCTATGAAAAACTGTTTTTT.

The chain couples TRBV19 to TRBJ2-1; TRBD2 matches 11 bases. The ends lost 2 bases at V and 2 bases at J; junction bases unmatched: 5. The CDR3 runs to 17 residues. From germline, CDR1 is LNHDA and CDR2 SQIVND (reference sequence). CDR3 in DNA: TGTGCCAGTAGTATAATGGCTAGCGGGGGGACCTACAATGAGCAGTTCTTC. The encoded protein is CASSIMASGGTYNEQFF.

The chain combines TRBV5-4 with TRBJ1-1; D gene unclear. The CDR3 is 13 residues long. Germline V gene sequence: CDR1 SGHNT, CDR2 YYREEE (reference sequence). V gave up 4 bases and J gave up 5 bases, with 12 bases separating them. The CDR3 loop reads CASSPGSLTEAFF. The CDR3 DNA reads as TGTGCCAGCAGCCCGGGGTCACTAACTGAAGCTTTCTTT.

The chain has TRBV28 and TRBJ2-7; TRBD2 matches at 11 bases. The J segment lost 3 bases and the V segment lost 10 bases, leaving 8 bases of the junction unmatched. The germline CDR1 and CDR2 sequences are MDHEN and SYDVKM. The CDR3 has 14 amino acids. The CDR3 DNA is TGTGCCATCCAGACTAGCGGGGAACTCTACGAGCAGTACTTC. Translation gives CAIQTSGELYEQYF.

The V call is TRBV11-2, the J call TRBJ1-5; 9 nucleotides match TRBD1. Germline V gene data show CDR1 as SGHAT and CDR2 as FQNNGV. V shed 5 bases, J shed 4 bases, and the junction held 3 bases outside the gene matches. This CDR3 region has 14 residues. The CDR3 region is CASSHGTGNQPQHF. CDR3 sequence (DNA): TGTGCCAGCAGCCACGGGACAGGGAATCAGCCCCAGCATTTT.